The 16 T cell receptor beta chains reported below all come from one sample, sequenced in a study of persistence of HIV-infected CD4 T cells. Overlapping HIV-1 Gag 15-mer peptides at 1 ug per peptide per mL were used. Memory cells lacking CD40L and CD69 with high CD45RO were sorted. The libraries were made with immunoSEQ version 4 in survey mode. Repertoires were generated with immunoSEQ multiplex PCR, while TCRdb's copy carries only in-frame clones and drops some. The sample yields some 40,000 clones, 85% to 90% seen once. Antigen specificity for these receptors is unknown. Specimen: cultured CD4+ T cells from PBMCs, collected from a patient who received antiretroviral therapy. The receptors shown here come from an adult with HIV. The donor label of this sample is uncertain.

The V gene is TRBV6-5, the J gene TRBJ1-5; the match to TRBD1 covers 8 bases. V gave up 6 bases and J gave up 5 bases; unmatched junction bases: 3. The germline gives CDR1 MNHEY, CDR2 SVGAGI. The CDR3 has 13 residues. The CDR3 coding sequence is TGTGCCAGCAGGGCAGGGGGCCATCAGCCCCAGCATTTT. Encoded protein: CASRAGGHQPQHF.

CDR3 residues: CASSLAGIRNEQFF. DNA of the CDR3: TGTGCCAGTAGTTTGGCAGGGATTAGAAATGAGCAGTTCTTC. V is TRBV19 and J is TRBJ2-1; weak D call: TRBD1 (5 bases). V dropped 5 bases and J dropped 7 bases, with 15 bases sitting between them. The CDR3 has 14 amino acids. CDR1 and CDR2 (germline): LNHDA, SQIVND (reference sequence).

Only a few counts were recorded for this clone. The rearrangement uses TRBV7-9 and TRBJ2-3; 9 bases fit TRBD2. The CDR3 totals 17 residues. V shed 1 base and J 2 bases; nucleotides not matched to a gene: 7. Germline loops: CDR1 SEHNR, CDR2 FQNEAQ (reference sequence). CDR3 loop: CASSLGRSSGVTDTQYF. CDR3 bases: TGTGCCAGCAGCTTAGGACGGTCTAGCGGGGTCACAGATACGCAGTATTTT. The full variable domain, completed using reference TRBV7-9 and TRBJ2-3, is DTGVSQNPRHKITKRGQNVTFRCDPISEHNRLYWYRQTLGQGPEFLTYFQNEAQLEKSRLLSDRFSAERPKGSFSTLEIQRTEQGDSAMYLCASSLGRSSGVTDTQYFGPGTRLTVL.

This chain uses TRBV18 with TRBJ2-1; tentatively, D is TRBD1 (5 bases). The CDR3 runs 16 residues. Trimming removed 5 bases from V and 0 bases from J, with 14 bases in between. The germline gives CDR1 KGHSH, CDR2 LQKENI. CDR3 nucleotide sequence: TGTGCCAGCTCAAGACAGCCGATTAGCTCCTACAATGAGCAGTTCTTC. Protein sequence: CASSRQPISSYNEQFF.

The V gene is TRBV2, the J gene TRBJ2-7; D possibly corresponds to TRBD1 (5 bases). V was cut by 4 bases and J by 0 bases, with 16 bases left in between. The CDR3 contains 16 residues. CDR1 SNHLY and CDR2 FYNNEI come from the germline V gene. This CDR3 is CASSASTGLSSYEQYF. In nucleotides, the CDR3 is TGTGCCAGCAGTGCGAGTACAGGCCTGTCCTCCTACGAGCAGTACTTC.

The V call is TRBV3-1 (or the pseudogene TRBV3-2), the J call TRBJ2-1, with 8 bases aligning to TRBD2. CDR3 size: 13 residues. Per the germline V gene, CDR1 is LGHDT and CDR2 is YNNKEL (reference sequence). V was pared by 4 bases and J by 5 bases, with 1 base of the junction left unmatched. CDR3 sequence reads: CASSRSGDNEQFF. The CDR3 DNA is TGTGCCAGCAGCCGTAGCGGGGACAATGAGCAGTTCTTC.

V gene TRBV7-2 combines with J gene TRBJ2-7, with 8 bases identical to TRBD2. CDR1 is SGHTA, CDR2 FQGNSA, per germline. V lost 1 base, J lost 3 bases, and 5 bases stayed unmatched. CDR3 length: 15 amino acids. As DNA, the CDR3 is TGTGCCAGCAGCTTAGATGGGACTAGTGTCTACGAGCAGTACTTC. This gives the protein CASSLDGTSVYEQYF.

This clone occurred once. CDR3 in DNA: TGTGCCAGTAGTCGACAGGGCTCCTCACCCTCTGGGGCCAACGTCCTGACTTTC. It specifies CASSRQGSSPSGANVLTF. J is TRBJ2-6 and V is TRBV19; TRBD1 matches at 7 bases. The CDR3 has 18 amino acids. The germline V gene encodes CDR1 LNHDA and CDR2 SQIVND (reference sequence). Trimming at V came to 5 bases and at J to 0 bases, leaving 10 bases not matched to a gene.

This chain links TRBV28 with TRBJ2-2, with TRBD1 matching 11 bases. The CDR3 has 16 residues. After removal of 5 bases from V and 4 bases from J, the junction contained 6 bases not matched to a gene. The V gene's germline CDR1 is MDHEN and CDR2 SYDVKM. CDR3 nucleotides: TGTGCCAGCAGTCGACCCGGGACAGGGGGCACCGGGGAGCTGTTTTTT. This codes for CASSRPGTGGTGELFF.

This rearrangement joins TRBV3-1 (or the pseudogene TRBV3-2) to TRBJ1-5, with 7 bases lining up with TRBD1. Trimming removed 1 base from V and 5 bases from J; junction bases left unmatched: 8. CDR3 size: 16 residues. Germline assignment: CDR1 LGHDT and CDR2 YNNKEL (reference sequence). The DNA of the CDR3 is TGTGCCAGCAGCCAAGGGGGACAGTCGGGCCATCAGCCCCAGCATTTT. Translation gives CASSQGGQSGHQPQHF.

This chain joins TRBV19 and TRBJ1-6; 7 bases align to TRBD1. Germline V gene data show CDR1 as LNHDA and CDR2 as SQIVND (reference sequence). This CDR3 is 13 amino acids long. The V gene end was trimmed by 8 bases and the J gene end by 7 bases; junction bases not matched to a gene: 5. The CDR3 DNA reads TGTGCCAGTCAGGGGGGTCTAAATTCACCCCTCCACTTT. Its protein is CASQGGLNSPLHF.

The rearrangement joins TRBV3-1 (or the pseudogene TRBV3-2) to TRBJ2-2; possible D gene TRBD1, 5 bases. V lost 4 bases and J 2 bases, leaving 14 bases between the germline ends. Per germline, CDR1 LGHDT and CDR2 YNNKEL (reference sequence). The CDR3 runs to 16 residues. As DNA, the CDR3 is TGTGCCAGCAGCCTCATCGGTCAGGGAAACACCGGGGAGCTGTTTTTT. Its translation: CASSLIGQGNTGELFF.

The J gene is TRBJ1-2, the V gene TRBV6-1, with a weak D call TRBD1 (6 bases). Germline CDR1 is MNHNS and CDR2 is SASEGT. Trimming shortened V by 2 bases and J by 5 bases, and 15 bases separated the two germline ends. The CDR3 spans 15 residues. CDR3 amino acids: CASSELGTGPYGYTF. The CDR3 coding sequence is TGTGCCAGCAGTGAATTGGGTACAGGGCCATATGGCTACACCTTC.

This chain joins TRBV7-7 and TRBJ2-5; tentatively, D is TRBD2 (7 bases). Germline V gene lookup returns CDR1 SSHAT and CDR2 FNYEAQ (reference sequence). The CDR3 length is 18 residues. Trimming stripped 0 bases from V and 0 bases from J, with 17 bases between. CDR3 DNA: TGTGCCAGCAGCTTAGCGTTCGGGGGGCAATTGTACCAAGAGACCCAGTACTTC. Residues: CASSLAFGGQLYQETQYF.

The CDR3 DNA follows: TGTGCCAGCAGCTTAGGGGGCAGGGTCTATAATTCACCCCTCCACTTT. As protein: CASSLGGRVYNSPLHF. The chain combines TRBV7-2 with TRBJ1-6; TRBD1 is a possible D gene (5 bases). Germline V gene lookup returns CDR1 SGHTA and CDR2 FQGNSA. Trimming removed 1 base at V and 3 bases at J, with 10 bases between. The CDR3 is 16 amino acids. Full variable domain (remainder filled in from reference TRBV7-2 and TRBJ1-6): GAGVSQSPSNKVTEKGKDVELRCDPISGHTALYWYRQSLGQGLEFLIYFQGNSAPDKSGLPSDRFSAERTGGSVSTLTIQRTQQEDSAVYLCASSLGGRVYNSPLHFGNGTRLTVT.

The CDR3 is CASSPTRGGLSNEQFF. DNA of the CDR3: TGTGCCAGCAGCCCCACTCGGGGGGGCCTCTCCAATGAGCAGTTCTTC. This sequence joins TRBV7-3 and TRBJ2-1, with 8 bases that match TRBD2. Germline CDR1 SGHTA, CDR2 FQGTGA. The junction had 12 bases not matched to a gene; V was cut back by 5 bases and J by 6 bases. CDR3 length: 16 amino acids.